Listed below are T cell receptor beta chains from one sample, sequenced in a study of blood T cell repertoires in COVID-19. Sequencing used immunoSEQ multiplex PCR; TCRdb keeps in-frame clones, though not all of them. Of fewer than 300,000 clones in the sample, 65% to 90% were seen once. The material sequenced was peripheral blood. These TCRs come from a woman aged 55 to 70 with active or convalescent COVID-19. The CDR3 runs from the conserved cysteine through the conserved F or W. The order of the fields is clone size, J gene, V gene, D gene, CDR3 protein, CDR3 DNA. A D gene is named only where the DNA matches it firmly. Only some rows state a clone size, as once, few, many or a class for expanded clones.

size: NA; J: TRBJ1-2; V: TRBV10-1; D: TRBD1; CDR3: CASGTGHYGYTF; DNA: TGCGCCAGCGGGACAGGGCACTATGGCTACACCTTC
size: NA; J: TRBJ1-1; V: TRBV11-3; D: TRBD1; CDR3: CASSLGPGQDTEAFF; DNA: TGTGCCAGCAGCTTAGGACCGGGACAGGACACTGAAGCTTTCTTT
size: NA; J: TRBJ2-7; V: TRBV12-3/TRBV12-4; D: TRBD1; CDR3: CASSDRAYEQYF; DNA: TGTGCCAGCAGCGACAGGGCCTACGAGCAGTACTTC
size: NA; J: TRBJ1-5; V: TRBV29-1; D: TRBD1; CDR3: CSVGGQYNQPQHF; DNA: TGCAGCGTTGGGGGACAGTACAATCAGCCCCAGCATTTT
size: NA; J: TRBJ1-2; V: TRBV27; D: NA; CDR3: CASSLRRENGYTF; DNA: TGTGCCAGCAGTTTAAGGAGGGAAAATGGCTACACCTTC
size: NA; J: TRBJ1-1; V: TRBV9; D: TRBD1; CDR3: CASSTGQGTEAFF; DNA: TGTGCCAGCAGCACCGGACAGGGCACTGAAGCTTTCTTT
size: NA; J: TRBJ2-7; V: TRBV7-9; D: NA; CDR3: CASSLEYGGEQYF; DNA: TGTGCCAGCAGCTTAGAGTATGGCGGGGAGCAGTACTTC
size: NA; J: TRBJ1-4; V: TRBV4-2; D: NA; CDR3: CASSQDEGATNEKLFF; DNA: TGTGCCAGCAGCCAAGATGAGGGCGCAACTAATGAAAAACTGTTTTTT
size: NA; J: TRBJ1-5; V: TRBV5-1; D: NA; CDR3: CASSLDSSNQPQHF; DNA: TGCGCCAGCAGCTTGGACAGCAGCAATCAGCCCCAGCATTTT
size: NA; J: TRBJ2-3; V: TRBV5-6; D: NA; CDR3: CASSSGYADTQYF; DNA: TGTGCCAGCAGCTCAGGGTATGCGGATACGCAGTATTTT
size: NA; J: TRBJ2-2; V: TRBV2; D: TRBD2; CDR3: CASRDGLASPTGELFF; DNA: TGTGCCAGCAGGGATGGACTAGCCTCCCCCACCGGGGAGCTGTTTTTT
size: NA; J: TRBJ2-2; V: TRBV7-2; D: TRBD2; CDR3: CASSLAGGRTGELFF; DNA: TGTGCCAGCAGCTTAGCGGGGGGGAGGACCGGGGAGCTGTTTTTT
size: NA; J: TRBJ2-3; V: TRBV7-3; D: NA; CDR3: CASSGDGGYTDTQYF; DNA: TGTGCCAGCAGCGGTGATGGAGGGTACACAGATACGCAGTATTTT
size: NA; J: TRBJ1-1; V: TRBV6-5; D: NA; CDR3: CASSYWSGGRTEAFF; DNA: TGTGCCAGCAGTTACTGGTCAGGAGGAAGGACTGAAGCTTTCTTT
size: few; J: TRBJ2-2; V: TRBV19; D: TRBD2; CDR3: CASSIGGGSGELFF; DNA: TGTGCCAGTAGTATAGGCGGGGGGTCCGGGGAGCTGTTTTTT
size: NA; J: TRBJ1-1; V: TRBV7-2; D: NA; CDR3: CASSPRAEALMNTEAFF; DNA: TGTGCCAGCAGTCCCCGTGCGGAAGCTCTTATGAACACTGAAGCTTTCTTT
size: once; J: TRBJ2-3; V: TRBV7-2; D: TRBD2; CDR3: CASSRLAGEQYF; DNA: TGTGCCAGCAGCCGACTAGCGGGGGAGCAGTATTTT